One sample yielded the 12 T cell receptor beta chains listed below, sequenced in a study of control samples from healthy donors and cancer patients. Libraries were prepared by immunoSEQ multiplex PCR; TCRdb keeps only in-frame clonotypes and omits some of them. The data hold under 300,000 clones, with 82% observed a single time. The sample was PBMCs. The receptors were sampled from a woman aged 55 to 70 with lung cancer.

V gene TRBV27 combines with J gene TRBJ2-6; the D gene is possibly TRBD1 (6 bases). The length of the CDR3 is 16 residues. CDR1 and CDR2 (germline): MNHEY, SMNVEV (reference sequence). Between the trimmed V and J ends, which lost 2 bases and 2 bases, there was a span of 10 bases. This chain's CDR3 is CASSLTGTPGANVLTF. As DNA, the CDR3 is TGTGCCAGCAGTTTAACCGGGACACCTGGGGCCAACGTCCTGACTTTC.

The gene calls are TRBV24-1 and TRBJ2-1; 10 bases fit TRBD1. Germline V gene sequence: CDR1 KGHDR, CDR2 SFDVKD. The CDR3 totals 15 residues. V lost 5 bases and J lost 8; bases outside the gene matches: 8. The CDR3 DNA reads TGTGCCACCAGTGCTAGGGGACAGGGGATCGATGAGCAGTTCTTC. Residues: CATSARGQGIDEQFF.

The chain recombines TRBV19 with TRBJ2-7, with D possibly TRBD2 on 5 matching bases. The germline V gene has CDR1 LNHDA and CDR2 SQIVND (reference sequence). V lost 3 bases and J lost 6, with 15 bases in between. The CDR3 runs 14 residues. As DNA, the CDR3 is TGTGCCAGTAGTATCTCGTCCGAGAGCGGCGAGCAGTACTTC. It translates to CASSISSESGEQYF.

The chain uses TRBV6-5 and TRBJ2-7; 10 bases map to TRBD2. This CDR3 contains 14 residues. V lost 4 bases and J lost 4; bases outside the gene matches: 4. The germline V gene encodes CDR1 MNHEY and CDR2 SVGAGI. In DNA form, the CDR3 reads TGTGCCAGCAGTTTTAGCGGGGGGATTTACGAGCAGTACTTC. Its translation is CASSFSGGIYEQYF.

V usage is TRBV9 and J usage is TRBJ1-3; possibly TRBD1 for D (6 bases). Germline CDR1 is SGDLS and CDR2 is YYNGEE. V shed 4 bases and J shed 2 bases, with 22 bases lying between them. The CDR3 has 18 amino acids. Written as DNA, the CDR3 is TGTGCCAGCAGCTTTCGGGTAGGGACATCCTATACTGGAAACACCATATATTTT. Translating gives CASSFRVGTSYTGNTIYF.

This sequence joins TRBV7-2 and TRBJ2-1; D is uncertain. Trimming pared 5 bases from V and 0 bases from J, leaving 5 bases between. CDR1 and CDR2 from the germline V gene are SGHTA and FQGNSA. The CDR3 has 13 amino acids. For the CDR3, the DNA is TGTGCCAGCAGCACGAGCTCCTACAATGAGCAGTTCTTC. Amino acids: CASSTSSYNEQFF.

In this sample, this clone turned up a few times. This rearrangement joins TRBV19 to TRBJ2-5; 7 bases map to TRBD2. The CDR3 is made up of 14 amino acids. Trimming cost V 5 bases and J 1 base; bases outside gene matches: 4. Looked up from germline, CDR1 is LNHDA and CDR2 is SQIVND (reference sequence). This CDR3 is CASSLGGLQETQYF. The DNA for the CDR3 is TGTGCCAGTAGTTTGGGAGGGCTCCAAGAGACCCAGTACTTC.

This clone was detected only once. The V call is TRBV19, the J call TRBJ2-1, with 11 bases identical to TRBD2. This CDR3 comprises 15 residues. Germline V gene data show CDR1 as LNHDA and CDR2 as SQIVND (reference sequence). The junction had 8 bases not matched to a gene; V was cut back by 6 bases and J by 7 bases. As DNA, the CDR3 is TGTGCCAGTAGCCTGACTAGCGGGATCGGGAATGAGCAGTTCTTC. It yields the protein CASSLTSGIGNEQFF.

The V and J genes are TRBV3-1 (or the pseudogene TRBV3-2) and TRBJ1-5; D is unresolved. The ends were cut back, 1 base at V and 4 bases at J, with 11 bases in the middle. Germline CDR1 LGHDT, CDR2 YNNKEL (reference sequence). The CDR3 covers 15 residues. The CDR3 coding sequence is TGTGCCAGCAGCCAAGGGGGAAGTGCAAATCAGCCCCAGCATTTT. Its protein product is CASSQGGSANQPQHF.

The sample holds a few counts of this clone. The chain combines TRBV15 with TRBJ2-6, with no clear D. CDR3 size: 16 residues. Germline CDR1 and CDR2: LNHNV and YYDKDF (reference sequence). V was trimmed by 0 bases and J by 4 bases, leaving 10 bases between them. The CDR3 DNA reads TGTGCCACCAGCAGAGATCTTAAGAGCGGGGCCAACGTCCTGACTTTC. Translating it yields CATSRDLKSGANVLTF.

This clone has a single count. The chain combines TRBV25-1 with TRBJ1-5; D uncertain. CDR1 is MGHDK and CDR2 is SYGVNS in the germline V gene. The ends were cut back, 5 bases at V and 5 bases at J, with 13 bases in the middle. The CDR3 consists of 14 residues. CDR3 sequence reads: CASSQTGRDQPQHF. As DNA, the CDR3 is TGTGCCAGCAGTCAGACGGGGAGGGATCAGCCCCAGCATTTT.

Notes on this clone: This same CDR3 is encoded by further DNA sequences in the sample. This sequence joins TRBV3-1 (or the pseudogene TRBV3-2) and TRBJ2-1; D gene uncertain. CDR1 and CDR2 from the germline V gene are LGHDT and YNNKEL (reference sequence). With 1 base removed from V and 4 bases from J, the gap between germline ends came to 5 bases. The CDR3 loop spans 13 amino acids. The DNA of the CDR3 is TGTGCCAGCAGCCAAGCCGGGTACAATGAGCAGTTCTTC. It codes for CASSQAGYNEQFF.